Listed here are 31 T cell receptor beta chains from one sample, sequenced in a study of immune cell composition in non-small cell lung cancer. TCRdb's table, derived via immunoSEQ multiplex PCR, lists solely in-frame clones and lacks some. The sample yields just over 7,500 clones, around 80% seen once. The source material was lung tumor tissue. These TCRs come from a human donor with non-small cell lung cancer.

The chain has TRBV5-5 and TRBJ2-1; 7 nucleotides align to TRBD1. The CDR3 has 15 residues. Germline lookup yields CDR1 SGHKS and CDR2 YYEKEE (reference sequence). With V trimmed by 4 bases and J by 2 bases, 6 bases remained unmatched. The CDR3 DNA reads TGTGCCAGCAGCACCTGGACAGGAACCTACAATGAGCAGTTCTTC. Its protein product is CASSTWTGTYNEQFF.

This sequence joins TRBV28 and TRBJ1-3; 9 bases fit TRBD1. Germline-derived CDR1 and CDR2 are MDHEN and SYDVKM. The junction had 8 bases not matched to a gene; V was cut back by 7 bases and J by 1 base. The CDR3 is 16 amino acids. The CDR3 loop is CASTETGGESGNTIYF. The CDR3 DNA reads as TGTGCCAGCACCGAGACAGGGGGAGAATCTGGAAACACCATATATTTT.

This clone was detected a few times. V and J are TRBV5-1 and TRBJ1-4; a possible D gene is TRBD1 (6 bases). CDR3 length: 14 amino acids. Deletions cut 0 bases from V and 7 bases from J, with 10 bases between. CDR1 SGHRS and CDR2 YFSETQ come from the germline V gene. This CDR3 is CASSLGQEGEKLFF. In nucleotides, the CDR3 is TGCGCCAGCAGCTTGGGACAGGAAGGTGAAAAACTGTTTTTT.

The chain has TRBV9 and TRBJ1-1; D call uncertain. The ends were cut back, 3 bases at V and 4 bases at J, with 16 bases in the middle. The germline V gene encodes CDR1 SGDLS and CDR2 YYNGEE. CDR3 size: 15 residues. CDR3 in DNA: TGTGCCAGCAGCGGGGGAGGAGCGAAAGTCACTGAAGCTTTCTTT. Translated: CASSGGGAKVTEAFF.

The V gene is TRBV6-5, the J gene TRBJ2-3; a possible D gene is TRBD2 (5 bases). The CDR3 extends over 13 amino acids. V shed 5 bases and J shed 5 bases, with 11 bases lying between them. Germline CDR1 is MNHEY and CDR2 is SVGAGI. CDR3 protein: CASSEVAGDTQYF. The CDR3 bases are TGTGCCAGCAGTGAGGTCGCGGGAGATACGCAGTATTTT.

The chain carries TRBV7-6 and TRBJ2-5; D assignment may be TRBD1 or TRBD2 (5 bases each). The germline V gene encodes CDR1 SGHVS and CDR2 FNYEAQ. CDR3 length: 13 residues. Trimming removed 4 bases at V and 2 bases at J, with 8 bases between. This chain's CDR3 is CASSSGTQETQYF. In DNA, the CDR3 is TGTGCCAGCAGCTCCGGGACGCAAGAGACCCAGTACTTC. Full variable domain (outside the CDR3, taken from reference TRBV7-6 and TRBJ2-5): GAGVSQSPRYKVTKRGQDVALRCDPISGHVSLYWYRQALGQGPEFLTYFNYEAQQDKSGLPNDRFSAERPEGSISTLTIQRTEQRDSAMYRCASSSGTQETQYFGPGTRLLVL.

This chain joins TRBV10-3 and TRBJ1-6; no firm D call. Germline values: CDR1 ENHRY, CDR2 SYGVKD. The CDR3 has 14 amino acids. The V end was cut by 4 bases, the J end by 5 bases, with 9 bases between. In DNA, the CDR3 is TGTGCCATCAGTGTAGGGCAGAATAATTCACCCCTCCACTTT. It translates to CAISVGQNNSPLHF.

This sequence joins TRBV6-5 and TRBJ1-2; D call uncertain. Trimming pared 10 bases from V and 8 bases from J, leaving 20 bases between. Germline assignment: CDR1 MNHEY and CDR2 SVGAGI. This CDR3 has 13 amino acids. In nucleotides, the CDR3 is TGTGCCACCTTAGACCTAGGACGTCGGGGCTACACCTTC. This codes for CATLDLGRRGYTF.

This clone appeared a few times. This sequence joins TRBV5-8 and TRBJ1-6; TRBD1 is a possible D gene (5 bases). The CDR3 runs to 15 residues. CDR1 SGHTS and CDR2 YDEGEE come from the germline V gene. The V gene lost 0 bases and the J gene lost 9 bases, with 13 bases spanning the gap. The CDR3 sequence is CASSLDGTDRSPLHF. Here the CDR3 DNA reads TGTGCCAGCAGCTTGGACGGGACCGACCGTTCACCCCTCCACTTT.

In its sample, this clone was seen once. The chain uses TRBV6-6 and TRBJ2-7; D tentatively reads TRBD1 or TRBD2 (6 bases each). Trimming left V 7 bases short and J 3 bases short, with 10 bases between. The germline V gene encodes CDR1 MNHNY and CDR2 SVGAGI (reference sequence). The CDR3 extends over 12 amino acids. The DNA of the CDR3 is TGTGCCAGCACGGGGGCCGGCTACGAGCAGTACTTC. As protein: CASTGAGYEQYF.

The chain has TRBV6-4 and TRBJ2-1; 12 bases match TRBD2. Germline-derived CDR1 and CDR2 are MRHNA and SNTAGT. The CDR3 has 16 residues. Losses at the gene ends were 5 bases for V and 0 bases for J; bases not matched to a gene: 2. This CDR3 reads CASSPSGGGSYNEQFF. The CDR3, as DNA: TGTGCCAGCAGTCCTAGCGGGGGGGGCTCCTACAATGAGCAGTTCTTC.

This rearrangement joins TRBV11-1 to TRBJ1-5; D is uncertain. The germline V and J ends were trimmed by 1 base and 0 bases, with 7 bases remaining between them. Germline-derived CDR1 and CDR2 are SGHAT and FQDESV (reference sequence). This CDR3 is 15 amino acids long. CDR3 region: CASSLGSYSNQPQHF. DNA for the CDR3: TGTGCCAGCAGCTTAGGCAGCTATAGCAATCAGCCCCAGCATTTT.

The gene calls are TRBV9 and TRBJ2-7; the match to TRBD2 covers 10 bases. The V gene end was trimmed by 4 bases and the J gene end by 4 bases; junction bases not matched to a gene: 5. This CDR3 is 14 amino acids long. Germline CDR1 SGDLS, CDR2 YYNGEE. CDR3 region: CASSLSGGAYEQYF. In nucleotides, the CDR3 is TGTGCCAGCAGCTTAAGCGGGGGGGCGTACGAGCAGTACTTC.

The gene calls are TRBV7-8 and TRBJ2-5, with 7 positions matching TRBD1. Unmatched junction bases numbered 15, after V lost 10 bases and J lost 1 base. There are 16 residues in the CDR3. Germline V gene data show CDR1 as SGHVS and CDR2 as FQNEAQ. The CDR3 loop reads CATRQGRTRGQETQYF. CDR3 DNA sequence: TGTGCCACCCGACAGGGAAGGACGAGGGGCCAAGAGACCCAGTACTTC.

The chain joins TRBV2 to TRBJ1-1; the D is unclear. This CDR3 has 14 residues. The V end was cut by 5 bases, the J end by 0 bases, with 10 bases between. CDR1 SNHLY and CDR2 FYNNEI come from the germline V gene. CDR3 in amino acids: CASSRDYLNTEAFF. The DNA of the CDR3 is TGTGCCAGCAGTAGGGATTATTTGAACACTGAAGCTTTCTTT.

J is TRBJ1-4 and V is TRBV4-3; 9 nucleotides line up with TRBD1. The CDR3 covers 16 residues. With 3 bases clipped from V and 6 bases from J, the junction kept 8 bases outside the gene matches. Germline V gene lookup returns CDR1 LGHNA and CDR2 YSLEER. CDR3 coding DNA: TGCGCCAGCAGCCAGGGGACAGGGAGGTTAGATGAAAAACTGTTTTTT. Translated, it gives CASSQGTGRLDEKLFF.

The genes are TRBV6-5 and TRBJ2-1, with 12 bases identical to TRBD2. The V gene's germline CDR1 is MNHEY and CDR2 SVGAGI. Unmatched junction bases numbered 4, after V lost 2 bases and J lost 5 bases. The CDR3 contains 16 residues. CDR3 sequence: CASSYPTSGGNNEQFF. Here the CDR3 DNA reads TGTGCCAGCAGTTACCCGACTAGCGGGGGAAACAATGAGCAGTTCTTC.

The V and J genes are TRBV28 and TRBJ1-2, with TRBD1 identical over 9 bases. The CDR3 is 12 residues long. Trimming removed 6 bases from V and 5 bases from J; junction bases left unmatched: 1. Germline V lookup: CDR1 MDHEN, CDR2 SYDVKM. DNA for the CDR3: TGTGCCAGCAGCGACAGGGGGTATGGCTACACCTTC. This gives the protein CASSDRGYGYTF.

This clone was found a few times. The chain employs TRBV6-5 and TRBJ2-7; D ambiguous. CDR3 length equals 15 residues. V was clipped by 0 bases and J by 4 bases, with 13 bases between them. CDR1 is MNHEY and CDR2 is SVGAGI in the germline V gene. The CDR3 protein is CASSYSIWGGYEQYF. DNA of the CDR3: TGTGCCAGCAGTTACTCTATTTGGGGTGGGTACGAGCAGTACTTC.

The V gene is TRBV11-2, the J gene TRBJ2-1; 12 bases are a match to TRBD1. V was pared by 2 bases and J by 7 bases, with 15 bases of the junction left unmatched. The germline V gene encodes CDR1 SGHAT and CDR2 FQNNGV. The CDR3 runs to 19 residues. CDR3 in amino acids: CASSLSRGQGALDGNEQFF. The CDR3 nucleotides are TGTGCCAGCAGCTTATCAAGGGGACAGGGGGCTCTCGACGGTAATGAGCAGTTCTTC.

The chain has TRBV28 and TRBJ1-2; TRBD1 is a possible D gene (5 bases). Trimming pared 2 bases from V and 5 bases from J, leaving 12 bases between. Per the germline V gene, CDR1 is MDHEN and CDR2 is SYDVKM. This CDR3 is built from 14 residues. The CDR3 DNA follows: TGTGCCAGCAGTTTAGTCTGGCAGGGATATGGCTACACCTTC. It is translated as CASSLVWQGYGYTF.

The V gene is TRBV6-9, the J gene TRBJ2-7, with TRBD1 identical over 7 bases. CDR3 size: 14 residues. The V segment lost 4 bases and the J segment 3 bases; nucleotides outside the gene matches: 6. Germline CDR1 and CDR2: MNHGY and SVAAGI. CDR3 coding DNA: TGTGCCAGCAGTTCGCCGACAGGGCGCTACGAGCAGTACTTC. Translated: CASSSPTGRYEQYF.

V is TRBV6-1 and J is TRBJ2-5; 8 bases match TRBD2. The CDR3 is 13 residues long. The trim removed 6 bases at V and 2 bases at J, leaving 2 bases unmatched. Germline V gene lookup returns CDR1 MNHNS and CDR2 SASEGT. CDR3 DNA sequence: TGTGCCAGCAGAACTAGCGGACAAGAGACCCAGTACTTC. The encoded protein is CASRTSGQETQYF.

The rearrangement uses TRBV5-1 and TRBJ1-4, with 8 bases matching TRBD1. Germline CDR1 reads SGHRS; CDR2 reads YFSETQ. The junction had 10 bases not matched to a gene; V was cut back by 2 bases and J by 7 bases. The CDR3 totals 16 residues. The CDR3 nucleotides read TGCGCCAGCAGCTTTAGCCCACAGGGGGACGGTGAAAAACTGTTTTTT. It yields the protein CASSFSPQGDGEKLFF.

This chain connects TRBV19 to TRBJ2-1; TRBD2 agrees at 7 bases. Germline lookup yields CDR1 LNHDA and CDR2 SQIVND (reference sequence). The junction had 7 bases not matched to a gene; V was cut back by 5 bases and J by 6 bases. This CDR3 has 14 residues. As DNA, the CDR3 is TGTGCCAGTAGTCGGGGGGAGGTTGTCAATGAGCAGTTCTTC. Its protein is CASSRGEVVNEQFF.

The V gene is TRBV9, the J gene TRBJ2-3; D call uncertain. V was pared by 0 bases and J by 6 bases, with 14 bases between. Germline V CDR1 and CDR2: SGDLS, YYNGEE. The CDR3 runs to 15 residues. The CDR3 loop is CASSVVASGGDTQYF. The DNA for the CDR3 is TGTGCCAGCAGCGTAGTAGCTTCAGGTGGGGATACGCAGTATTTT.

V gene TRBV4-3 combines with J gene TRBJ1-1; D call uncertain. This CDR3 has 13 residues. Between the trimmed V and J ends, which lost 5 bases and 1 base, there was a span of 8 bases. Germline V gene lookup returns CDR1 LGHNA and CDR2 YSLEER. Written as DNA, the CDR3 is TGCGCCAGCAGCATCGACCAGAACACTGAAGCTTTCTTT. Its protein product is CASSIDQNTEAFF.

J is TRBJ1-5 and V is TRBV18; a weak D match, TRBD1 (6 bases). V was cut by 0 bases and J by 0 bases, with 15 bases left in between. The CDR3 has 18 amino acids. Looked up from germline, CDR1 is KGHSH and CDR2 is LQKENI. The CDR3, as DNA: TGTGCCAGCTCACCACCGGGGGGGGGCGTTGATAGCAATCAGCCCCAGCATTTT. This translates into CASSPPGGGVDSNQPQHF. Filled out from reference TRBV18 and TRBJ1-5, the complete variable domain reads NAGVMQNPRHLVRRRGQEARLRCSPMKGHSHVYWYRQLPEEGLKFMVYLQKENIIDESGMPKERFSAEFPKEGPSILRIQQVVRGDSAAYFCASSPPGGGVDSNQPQHFGDGTRLSIL.

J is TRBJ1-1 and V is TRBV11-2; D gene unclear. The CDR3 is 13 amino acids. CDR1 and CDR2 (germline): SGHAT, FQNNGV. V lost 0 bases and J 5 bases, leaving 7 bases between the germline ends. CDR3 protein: CASSLERRTEAFF. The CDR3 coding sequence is TGTGCCAGCAGCTTAGAGCGTCGGACTGAAGCTTTCTTT. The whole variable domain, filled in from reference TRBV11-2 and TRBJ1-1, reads EAGVAQSPRYKIIEKRQSVAFWCNPISGHATLYWYQQILGQGPKLLIQFQNNGVVDDSQLPKDRFSAERLKGVDSTLKIQPAKLEDSAVYLCASSLERRTEAFFGQGTRLTVV.

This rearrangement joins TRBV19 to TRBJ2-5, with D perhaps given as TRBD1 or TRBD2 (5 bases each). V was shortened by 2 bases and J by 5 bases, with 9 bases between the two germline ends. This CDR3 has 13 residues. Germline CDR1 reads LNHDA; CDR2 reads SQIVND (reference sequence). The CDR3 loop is CASSIQWGETQYF. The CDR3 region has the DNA TGTGCCAGTAGTATACAATGGGGGGAGACCCAGTACTTC.

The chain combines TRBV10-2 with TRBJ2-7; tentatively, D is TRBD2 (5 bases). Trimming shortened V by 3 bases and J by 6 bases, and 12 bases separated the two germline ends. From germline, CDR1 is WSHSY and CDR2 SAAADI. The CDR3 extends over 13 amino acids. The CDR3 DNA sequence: TGCGCCAGCAGTGAATCTTGGGGAGCCGAGCAGTACTTC. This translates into CASSESWGAEQYF.